What follows is one T cell receptor beta chain and its context. No antigen is known for it. This specimen comes from a study of T cells in narcolepsy. TCRdb keeps only in-frame clones here, not all; method: immunoSEQ multiplex PCR. The sample carries about 40,000 clones, about 91% recorded once. Findings and caveats of the study: Same-patient CSF and blood CD4+ T cell clonotypes included HCRT-specific and TRIB2-specific autoreactive ones. Reportedly, autoreactive clonotypes were serially detected in patients' blood but not controls'.

Sequencing was performed on CD45RA- memory CD4+ T cells from PBMCs. The TCR was taken from a human donor with narcolepsy.

DNA of the CDR3: TGTGCCAGTAAGGACAGCACCAGCTCCTACGAGCAGTACTTC. This codes for CASKDSTSSYEQYF. The rearrangement uses TRBV19 and TRBJ2-7; possibly TRBD1 for D (6 bases). V shed 7 bases and J shed 0 bases, with 13 bases lying between them. This CDR3 spans 14 amino acids. Germline V gene sequence: CDR1 LNHDA, CDR2 SQIVND (reference sequence).